A selection of T cell receptor beta chains follows, all from one sample in a study of human T cells and chemical hapten exposure. TCRdb used MiXCR to reprocess the RACE reads, holding one entry per CDR3 protein. The data show approximately 60,000 distinct CDR3 sequences, 7% to 10% seen once. The sample here was whole blood, taken in connection with sensitization to the hapten diphenylcyclopropenone (DPC). These receptor sequences come from a woman aged 40 to 50 with alopecia areata. Some clones in this sample may be carry-over from other donors' samples. Both conserved end residues are part of each CDR3. Each record gives: V gene, D gene, J gene, clone size, CDR3 protein, CDR3 DNA. The D gene is left open where the match is weak. Some rows mark clone size as missing; the rest say once, few, many or name a class of expanded clone.

TRBV7-9	.	TRBJ1-1	many	CASSLPQGTTEAFF	TGTGCCAGCAGCTTACCGCAGGGGACCACTGAAGCTTTCTTT
TRBV7-6	TRBD2	TRBJ2-1	.	CASSGHLAGPTLGEQFF	TGTGCCAGCAGCGGCCATCTAGCGGGCCCCACCTTGGGTGAGCAGTTCTTC
TRBV9	.	TRBJ2-3	few	CASSVAPNHLGTDTQYF	TGTGCCAGCAGCGTAGCCCCAAATCACCTGGGCACAGATACGCAGTATTTT
TRBV4-1	.	TRBJ2-5	.	CASSQANLKTQYF	TGCGCCAGCAGCCAAGCCAATTTGAAGACCCAGTACTTC
TRBV5-1	.	TRBJ2-2	many	CASSLGHRNTGELFF	TGCGCCAGCAGCTTGGGACACCGCAACACCGGGGAGCTGTTTTTT
TRBV13	.	TRBJ2-1	few	CASSNYQWAAGQNEQFF	TGTGCCAGCAGTAATTACCAATGGGCAGCCGGCCAAAATGAGCAGTTCTTC
TRBV20-1	.	TRBJ2-1	.	CSATSDREGEQFF	TGCAGTGCTACCTCGGACAGGGAGGGTGAGCAGTTCTTC
TRBV25-1	TRBD1	TRBJ1-2	few	CASSEYSGQGAYGYTF	TGTGCCAGCAGTGAATATAGCGGACAGGGGGCATATGGCTACACCTTC
TRBV6-4	.	TRBJ1-1	many	CASSERAGITEAFF	TGTGCCAGCAGTGAAAGGGCCGGAATCACTGAAGCTTTCTTT
TRBV7-2	.	TRBJ1-1	few	CASSFIHGHEAFF	TGTGCCAGCAGCTTTATCCACGGGCATGAAGCTTTCTTT
TRBV4-1	TRBD1	TRBJ1-2	few	CASSQGRDRGDYGYTF	TGCGCCAGCAGCCAAGGCCGGGACAGGGGTGACTATGGCTACACCTTC
TRBV6-4	TRBD2	TRBJ2-7	many	CASSDWGTSGTSYEQYF	TGTGCCAGCAGTGACTGGGGGACTAGCGGAACCTCCTACGAGCAGTACTTC
TRBV20-1	.	TRBJ2-3	few	CSAQTDTQYF	TGCAGTGCACAGACAGATACGCAGTATTTT
TRBV20-1	.	TRBJ2-5	few	CSARDPLKGGGRGSQETQYF	TGCAGTGCTAGAGACCCTCTTAAAGGGGGGGGGAGAGGATCCCAAGAGACCCAGTACTTC
TRBV6-2/TRBV6-3	.	TRBJ1-2	many	CASIPMGTGSNYGYTF	TGTGCCAGCATTCCAATGGGGACGGGGTCTAACTATGGCTACACCTTC
TRBV29-1	TRBD1	TRBJ2-3	medium-sized	CSVVTGAHSTDTQYF	TGCAGCGTTGTAACAGGGGCCCATAGCACAGATACGCAGTATTTT
TRBV4-1	TRBD2	TRBJ2-7	few	CASSPLGGTSTREQYF	TGCGCCAGCAGTCCCTTGGGTGGGACTAGTACTCGCGAGCAGTACTTC
TRBV6-6	.	TRBJ2-5	many	CASSSLASEETQYF	TGTGCCAGCAGTTCACTAGCTTCCGAGGAGACCCAGTACTTC
TRBV9	.	TRBJ2-5	.	CASTGVNQETQYF	TGTGCCAGCACTGGGGTGAACCAAGAGACCCAGTACTTC
TRBV7-2	.	TRBJ2-7	few	CASSLGVVGYEQYF	TGTGCCAGCAGCCTAGGAGTCGTAGGCTACGAGCAGTACTTC
TRBV9	.	TRBJ2-2	few	CASSAGLLNTGELFF	TGTGCCAGCAGCGCCGGACTCCTAAACACCGGGGAGCTGTTTTTT
TRBV5-1	TRBD1	TRBJ1-6	many	CASSFDRGDNSPLHF	TGCGCCAGCAGCTTCGACAGGGGGGATAATTCACCCCTCCACTTT
TRBV5-1	.	TRBJ2-5	.	CASSLMSGQQETQYF	TGCGCCAGCAGCTTAATGAGCGGCCAACAAGAGACCCAGTACTTC
TRBV7-2	TRBD1	TRBJ2-3	many	CVSSTGQGASTDTQYF	TGTGTCAGCAGCACCGGACAGGGGGCGAGCACAGATACGCAGTATTTT
TRBV2	.	TRBJ1-2	many	CASKDRPPFDGYTF	TGTGCCAGCAAAGACAGGCCTCCTTTCGACGGCTACACCTTC
TRBV20-1	TRBD1	TRBJ2-7	many	CSATGQGYEQYF	TGCAGTGCCACGGGACAGGGGTACGAGCAGTACTTC
TRBV19	TRBD2	TRBJ2-7	few	CASRTSGSSYEQYF	TGTGCCAGTAGGACTAGCGGGAGCTCCTACGAGCAGTACTTC
TRBV7-2	.	TRBJ2-7	many	CASSSVPGHRAQYF	TGTGCCAGCAGCTCCGTCCCGGGACATAGAGCGCAGTACTTC
TRBV29-1	TRBD1	TRBJ1-1	many	CSANGDSTEAFF	TGCAGCGCGAACGGGGACAGCACTGAAGCTTTCTTT
TRBV6-2/TRBV6-3	.	TRBJ1-1	many	CASSYGGSRATEAFF	TGTGCCAGCAGTTATGGCGGGTCCCGGGCCACTGAAGCTTTCTTT
TRBV6-2/TRBV6-3	.	TRBJ1-1	many	CASRTGSLNTEAFF	TGTGCCAGCAGAACAGGTTCATTGAACACTGAAGCTTTCTTT
TRBV27	.	TRBJ1-3	many	CASNPCGQPLLNTIYF	TGTGCCAGCAACCCCTGCGGACAGCCTCTTTTAAACACCATATATTTT
TRBV29-1	TRBD1	TRBJ2-7	few	CSTGRDRGGEQYF	TGCAGCACCGGAAGGGACAGGGGCGGCGAGCAGTACTTC
TRBV5-6	TRBD1	TRBJ1-4	many	CASSSPGQGDEKLFF	TGTGCCAGCAGCTCGCCGGGACAGGGGGATGAAAAACTGTTTTTT
TRBV5-1	TRBD1	TRBJ1-6	.	CASSLDGTGDYSPLHF	TGCGCCAGCAGCTTGGACGGGACAGGGGATTATTCACCCCTCCACTTT
TRBV29-1	.	TRBJ2-7	.	CSVGGGQLSYEQYF	TGCAGCGTCGGCGGGGGACAACTATCCTACGAGCAGTACTTC
TRBV12-3/TRBV12-4	TRBD2	TRBJ2-1	few	CASRNPGTSGGNEQFF	TGTGCCAGCAGAAACCCCGGGACTAGCGGGGGAAATGAGCAGTTCTTC
TRBV19	.	TRBJ2-5	.	CASSARGAETQYF	TGTGCCAGTAGCGCTCGGGGAGCAGAGACCCAGTACTTC
TRBV30	TRBD2	TRBJ2-1	few	CAWSVGAGGLDEQFF	TGTGCCTGGAGTGTAGGAGCGGGGGGGTTGGATGAGCAGTTCTTC
TRBV11-2	.	TRBJ2-2	.	CASSLAGVTGELFF	TGTGCCAGCAGCCTTGCAGGGGTCACCGGGGAGCTGTTTTTT
TRBV12-3/TRBV12-4	.	TRBJ1-5	many	CASSPGTAQPQHF	TGTGCCAGCAGCCCCGGGACGGCGCAGCCCCAGCATTTT
TRBV9	.	TRBJ2-7	few	CASRPDGGYEQYF	TGTGCCAGCAGGCCGGATGGAGGCTACGAGCAGTACTTC
TRBV4-3	TRBD1	TRBJ1-6	.	CASSQAGQGSVILHF	TGCGCCAGCAGCCAAGCGGGACAGGGGTCCGTTATCCTCCACTTT
TRBV6-2/TRBV6-3	TRBD1	TRBJ2-5	few	CASSPWQTGKQETQYF	TGTGCCAGCAGCCCCTGGCAGACAGGGAAACAAGAGACCCAGTACTTC
TRBV5-1	.	TRBJ2-7	many	CASSLGGGSTEQYF	TGCGCCAGCAGCTTGGGAGGCGGGTCCACCGAGCAGTACTTC
TRBV18	TRBD1	TRBJ2-3	many	CASSPRTGGYTDTQYF	TGTGCCAGCTCACCCAGGACAGGGGGGTACACAGATACGCAGTATTTT
TRBV30	.	TRBJ2-7	.	CAWTPPKDGKQYF	TGTGCCTGGACCCCCCCTAAGGACGGGAAGCAGTACTTC
TRBV7-2	TRBD2	TRBJ2-1	many	CASSPSGAEQFF	TGTGCCAGCAGCCCTAGCGGGGCTGAGCAGTTCTTC